Listed below are T cell receptor beta chains from one sample, sequenced in a study of OX40 agonist ivuxolimab in advanced cancers. The assay was immunoSEQ multiplex PCR, and TCRdb's table has in-frame clones only and misses some. The table records roughly 90,000 clones, 70% to 90% of them present only once. The sample here was CD4+ or CD8+ T cells sorted from blood, taken in a trial of the OX40 agonist ivuxolimab. The receptors shown here come from an adult with an advanced solid tumor such as melanoma, head and neck, liver or kidney cancer. Both conserved end residues are part of each CDR3.

v_gene	j_gene	CDR3aa
TRBV19	TRBJ1-1	CASSKGQMNTEAFF
TRBV18	TRBJ1-3	CASSETSGNTIYF
TRBV5-1	TRBJ1-6	CASSPAGPSSNSPLHF
TRBV7-9	TRBJ2-1	CASSLGTGKHNEQFF
TRBV18	TRBJ1-3	CASSVGRSSGNTIYF
TRBV28	TRBJ2-7	CASNTAGTGAYEQYF
TRBV11-2	TRBJ2-7	CASSVGLSYEQYF
TRBV2	TRBJ2-2	CASSEREVNTGELFF
TRBV30	TRBJ1-5	CAWSKQGYNQPQHF
TRBV28	TRBJ2-3	CASSSGSDTQYF
TRBV27	TRBJ2-5	CASSNKFGTGRETQYF
TRBV27	TRBJ2-4	CASSLRDSGQGVAKNIQYF
TRBV30	TRBJ1-6	CAWSIQNTPLHF
TRBV10-3	TRBJ1-1	CAISETGSAEAFF
TRBV4-3	TRBJ1-4	CASSQEEGRGEKLFF
TRBV7-2	TRBJ2-5	CASSPAGRSQETQYF
TRBV7-9	TRBJ2-3	CASSLGGGARRTQYF
TRBV7-7	TRBJ2-2	CASINPGAGELFF
TRBV7-2	TRBJ2-3	CASSLKAGVRADTQYF
TRBV7-2	TRBJ2-3	CASSLSTDTQYF
TRBV28	TRBJ1-1	CASRPYGWVNTEAFF
TRBV7-2	TRBJ2-3	CASSLALSRTDTQYF
TRBV25-1	TRBJ2-7	CASIGNGYEQYF